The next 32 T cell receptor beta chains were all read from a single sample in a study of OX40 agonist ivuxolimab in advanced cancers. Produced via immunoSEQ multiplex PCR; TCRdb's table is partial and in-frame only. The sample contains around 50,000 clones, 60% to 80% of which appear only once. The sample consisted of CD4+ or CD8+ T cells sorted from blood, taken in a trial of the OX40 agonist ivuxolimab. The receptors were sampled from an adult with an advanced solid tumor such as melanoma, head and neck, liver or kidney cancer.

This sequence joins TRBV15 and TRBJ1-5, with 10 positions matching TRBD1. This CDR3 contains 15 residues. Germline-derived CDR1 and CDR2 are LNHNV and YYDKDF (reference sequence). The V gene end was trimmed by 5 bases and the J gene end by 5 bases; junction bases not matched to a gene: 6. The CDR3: CATSEPGQGYQPQHF. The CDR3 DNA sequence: TGTGCCACCAGCGAGCCGGGACAGGGGTATCAGCCCCAGCATTTT.

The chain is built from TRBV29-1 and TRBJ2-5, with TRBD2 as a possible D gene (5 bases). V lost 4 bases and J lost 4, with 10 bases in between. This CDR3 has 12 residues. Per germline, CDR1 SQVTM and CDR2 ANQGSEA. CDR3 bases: TGCAGCGTTGGGTACGGGGTAGAGACCCAGTACTTC. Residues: CSVGYGVETQYF.

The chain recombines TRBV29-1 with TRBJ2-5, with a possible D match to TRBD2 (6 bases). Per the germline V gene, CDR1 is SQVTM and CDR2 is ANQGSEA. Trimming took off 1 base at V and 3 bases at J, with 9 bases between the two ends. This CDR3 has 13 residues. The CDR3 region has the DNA TGCAGCGTTGAAGCCCCGGGAGAAGAGACCCAGTACTTC. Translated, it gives CSVEAPGEETQYF. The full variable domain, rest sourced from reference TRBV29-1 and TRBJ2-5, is SAVISQKPSRDICQRGTSLTIQCQVDSQVTMMFWYRQQPGQSLTLIATANQGSEATYESGFVIDKFPISRPNLTFSTLTVSNMSPEDSSIYLCSVEAPGEETQYFGPGTRLLVL.

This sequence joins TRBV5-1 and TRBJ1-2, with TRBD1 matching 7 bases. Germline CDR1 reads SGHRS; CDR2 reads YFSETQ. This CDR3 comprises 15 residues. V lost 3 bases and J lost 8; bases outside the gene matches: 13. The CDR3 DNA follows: TGCGCCAGCAGCTCCGACAGGGTCAGTTTAAGAGGCTACACCTTC. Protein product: CASSSDRVSLRGYTF.

CDR3 bases: TGTGCCAGCAGTCCTGGAGGGGGCCCTGGAAACACCATATATTTT. This gives the protein CASSPGGGPGNTIYF. The V gene is TRBV28, the J gene TRBJ1-3; the match to TRBD1 covers 7 bases. The CDR3 is 15 amino acids. The junction had 6 bases not matched to a gene; V was cut back by 5 bases and J by 2 bases. In germline, CDR1 is MDHEN, CDR2 SYDVKM.

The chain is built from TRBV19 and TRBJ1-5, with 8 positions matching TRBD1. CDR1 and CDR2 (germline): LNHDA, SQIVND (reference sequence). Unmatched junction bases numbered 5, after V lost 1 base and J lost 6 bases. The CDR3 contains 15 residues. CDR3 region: CASSIAGGGGQPQHF. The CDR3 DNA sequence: TGTGCCAGTAGTATAGCAGGGGGCGGGGGTCAGCCCCAGCATTTT. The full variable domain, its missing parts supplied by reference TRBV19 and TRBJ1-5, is DGGITQSPKYLFRKEGQNVTLSCEQNLNHDAMYWYRQDPGQGLRLIYYSQIVNDFQKGDIAEGYSVSREKKESFPLTVTSAQKNPTAFYLCASSIAGGGGQPQHFGDGTRLSIL.

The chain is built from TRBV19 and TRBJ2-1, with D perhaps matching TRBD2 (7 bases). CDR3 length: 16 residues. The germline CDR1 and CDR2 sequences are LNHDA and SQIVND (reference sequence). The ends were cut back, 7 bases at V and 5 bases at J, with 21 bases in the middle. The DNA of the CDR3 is TGTGCCAGTACCACTCGGGGGGAGGGGGTAGACAATGAGCAGTTCTTC. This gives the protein CASTTRGEGVDNEQFF.

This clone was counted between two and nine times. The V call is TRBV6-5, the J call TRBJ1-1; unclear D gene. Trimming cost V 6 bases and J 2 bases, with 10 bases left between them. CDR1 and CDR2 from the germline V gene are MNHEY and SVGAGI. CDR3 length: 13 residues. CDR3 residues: CASRRDINTEAFF. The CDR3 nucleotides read TGTGCCAGCAGGCGTGACATCAACACTGAAGCTTTCTTT.

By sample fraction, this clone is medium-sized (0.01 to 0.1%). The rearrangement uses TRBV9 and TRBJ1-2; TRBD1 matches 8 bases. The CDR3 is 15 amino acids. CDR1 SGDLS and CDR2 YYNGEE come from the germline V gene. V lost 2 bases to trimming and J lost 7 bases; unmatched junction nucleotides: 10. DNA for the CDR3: TGTGCCAGCAGCGTGTCAGGGGGCTTCGGTAGTGGCTACACCTTC. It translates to CASSVSGGFGSGYTF. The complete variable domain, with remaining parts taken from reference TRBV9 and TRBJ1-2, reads DSGVTQTPKHLITATGQRVTLRCSPRSGDLSVYWYQQSLDQGLQFLIQYYNGEERAKGNILERFSAQQFPDLHSELNLSSLELGDSALYFCASSVSGGFGSGYTFGSGTRLTVV.

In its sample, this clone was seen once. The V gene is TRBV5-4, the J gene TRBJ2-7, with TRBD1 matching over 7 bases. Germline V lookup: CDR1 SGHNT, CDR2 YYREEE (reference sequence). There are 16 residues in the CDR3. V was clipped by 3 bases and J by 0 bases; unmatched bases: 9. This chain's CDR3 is CASSYRQGASSYEQYF. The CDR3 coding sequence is TGTGCCAGCAGCTATCGACAGGGAGCCTCCTCCTACGAGCAGTACTTC.

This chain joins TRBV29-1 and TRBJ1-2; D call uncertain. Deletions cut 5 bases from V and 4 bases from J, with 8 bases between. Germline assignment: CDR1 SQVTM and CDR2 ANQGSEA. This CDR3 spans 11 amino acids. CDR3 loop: CSVSESYGYTF. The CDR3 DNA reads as TGCAGCGTTAGTGAAAGCTATGGCTACACCTTC.

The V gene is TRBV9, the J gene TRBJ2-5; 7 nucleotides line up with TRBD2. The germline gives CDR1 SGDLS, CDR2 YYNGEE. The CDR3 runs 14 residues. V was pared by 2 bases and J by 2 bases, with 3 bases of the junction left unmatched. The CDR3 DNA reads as TGTGCCAGCAGCGTCACTAGCGAGCAAGAGACCCAGTACTTC. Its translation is CASSVTSEQETQYF.

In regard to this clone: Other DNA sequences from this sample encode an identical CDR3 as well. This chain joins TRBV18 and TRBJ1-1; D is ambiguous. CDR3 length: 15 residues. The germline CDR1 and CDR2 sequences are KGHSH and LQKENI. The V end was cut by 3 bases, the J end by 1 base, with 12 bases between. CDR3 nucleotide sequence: TGTGCCAGCTCACCGGCGATCTTAGGGAACACTGAAGCTTTCTTT. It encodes CASSPAILGNTEAFF. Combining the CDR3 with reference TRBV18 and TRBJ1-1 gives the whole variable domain NAGVMQNPRHLVRRRGQEARLRCSPMKGHSHVYWYRQLPEEGLKFMVYLQKENIIDESGMPKERFSAEFPKEGPSILRIQQVVRGDSAAYFCASSPAILGNTEAFFGQGTRLTVV.

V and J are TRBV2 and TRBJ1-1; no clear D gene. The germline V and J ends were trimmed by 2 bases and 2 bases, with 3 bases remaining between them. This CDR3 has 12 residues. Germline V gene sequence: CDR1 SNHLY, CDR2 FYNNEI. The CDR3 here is CASSEINTEAFF. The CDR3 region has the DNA TGTGCCAGCAGTGAAATAAACACTGAAGCTTTCTTT.

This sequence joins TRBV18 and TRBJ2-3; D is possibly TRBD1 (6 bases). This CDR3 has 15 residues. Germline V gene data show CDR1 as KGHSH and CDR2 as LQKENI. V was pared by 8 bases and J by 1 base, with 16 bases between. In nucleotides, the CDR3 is TGTGCCAGCCCGCGGACAGAGGGGCGCACAGATACGCAGTATTTT. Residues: CASPRTEGRTDTQYF.

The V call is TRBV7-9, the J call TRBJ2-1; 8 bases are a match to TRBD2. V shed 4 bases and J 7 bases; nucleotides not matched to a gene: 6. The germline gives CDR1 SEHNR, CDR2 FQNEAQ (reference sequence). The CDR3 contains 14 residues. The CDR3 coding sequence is TGTGCCAGCAGCTCCCGGGAGGGGACAAATGAGCAGTTCTTC. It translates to CASSSREGTNEQFF.

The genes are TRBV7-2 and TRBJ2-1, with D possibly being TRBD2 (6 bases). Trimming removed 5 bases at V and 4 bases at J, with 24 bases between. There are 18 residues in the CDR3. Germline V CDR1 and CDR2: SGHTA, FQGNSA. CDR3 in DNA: TGTGCCAGCAGCCCGAAAAGTGGGGGAGGAGTTCTTTACAATGAGCAGTTCTTC. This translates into CASSPKSGGGVLYNEQFF.

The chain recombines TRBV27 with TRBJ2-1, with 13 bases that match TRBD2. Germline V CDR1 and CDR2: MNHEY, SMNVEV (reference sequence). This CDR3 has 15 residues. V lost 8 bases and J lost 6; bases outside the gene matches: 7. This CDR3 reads CASLRTSGRANEQFF. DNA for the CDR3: TGTGCCAGCCTGCGAACTAGCGGGAGGGCCAATGAGCAGTTCTTC.

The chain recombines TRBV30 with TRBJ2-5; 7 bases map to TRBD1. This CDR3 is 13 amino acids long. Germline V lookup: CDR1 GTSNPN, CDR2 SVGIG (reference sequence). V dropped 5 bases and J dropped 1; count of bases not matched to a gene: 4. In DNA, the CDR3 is TGTGCCTGGGGGTCAGGGGGCCAAGAGACCCAGTACTTC. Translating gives CAWGSGGQETQYF.

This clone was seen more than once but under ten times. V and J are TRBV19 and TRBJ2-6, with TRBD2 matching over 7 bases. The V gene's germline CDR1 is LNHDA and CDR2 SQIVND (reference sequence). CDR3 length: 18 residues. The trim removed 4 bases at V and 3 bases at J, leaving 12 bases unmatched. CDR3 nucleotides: TGTGCCAGTAGTAACGAGCTCGGGAGGAGGAATGGGGCCAACGTCCTGACTTTC. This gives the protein CASSNELGRRNGANVLTF.

The CDR3 DNA follows: TGTGCTAGTGGTTCCCTAGCGGGAGGGCCCTTCTTC. Protein product: CASGSLAGGPFF. The chain employs TRBV12-5 and TRBJ2-1; 12 bases fit TRBD2. V lost 4 bases, J lost 16 bases, and 5 bases stayed unmatched. Per the germline V gene, CDR1 is LGHNT and CDR2 is FRNRAP. This CDR3 spans 12 amino acids.

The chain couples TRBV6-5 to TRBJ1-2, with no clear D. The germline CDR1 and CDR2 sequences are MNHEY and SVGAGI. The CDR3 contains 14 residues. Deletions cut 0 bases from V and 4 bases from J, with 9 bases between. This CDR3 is CASSYSERSYGYTF. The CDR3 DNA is TGTGCCAGCAGTTACTCGGAAAGGAGCTATGGCTACACCTTC.

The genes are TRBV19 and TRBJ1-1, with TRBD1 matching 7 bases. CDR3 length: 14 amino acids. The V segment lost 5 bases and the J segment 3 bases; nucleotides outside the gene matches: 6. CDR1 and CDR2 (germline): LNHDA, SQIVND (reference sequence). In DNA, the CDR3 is TGTGCCAGTAGTGGGATTGACAGGGACACTGAAGCTTTCTTT. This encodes CASSGIDRDTEAFF.

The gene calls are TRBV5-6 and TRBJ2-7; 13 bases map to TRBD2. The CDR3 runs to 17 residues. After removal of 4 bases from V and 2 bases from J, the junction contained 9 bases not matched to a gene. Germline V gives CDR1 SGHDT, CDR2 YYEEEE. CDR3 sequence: CASSLGLAGATPYEQYF. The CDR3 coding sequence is TGTGCCAGCAGCCTTGGACTAGCGGGAGCTACCCCCTACGAGCAGTACTTC.

The chain's CDR3 is CASSLVGDPYEQYF. The CDR3, as DNA: TGTGCCAGCAGCTTAGTGGGGGACCCCTACGAGCAGTACTTC. V gene TRBV7-2 combines with J gene TRBJ2-7, with D possibly being TRBD1 or TRBD2 (5 bases each). V lost 1 base and J lost 2, with 9 bases in between. Germline V gene data show CDR1 as SGHTA and CDR2 as FQGNSA. The CDR3 is 14 residues long.

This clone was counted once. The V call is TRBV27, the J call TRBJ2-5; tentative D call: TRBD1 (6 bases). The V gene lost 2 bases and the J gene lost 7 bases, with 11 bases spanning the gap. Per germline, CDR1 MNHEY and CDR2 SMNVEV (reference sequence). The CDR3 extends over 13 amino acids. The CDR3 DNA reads TGTGCCAGCAGTTTAAACAGGGCTGGGACCCAGTACTTC. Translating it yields CASSLNRAGTQYF.

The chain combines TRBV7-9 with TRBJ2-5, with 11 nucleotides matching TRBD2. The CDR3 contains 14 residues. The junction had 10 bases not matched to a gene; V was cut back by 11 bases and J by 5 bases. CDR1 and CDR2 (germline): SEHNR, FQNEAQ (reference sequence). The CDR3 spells CAGTVGTSGETQYF. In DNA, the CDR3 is TGTGCCGGTACGGTCGGGACTAGCGGTGAGACCCAGTACTTC.

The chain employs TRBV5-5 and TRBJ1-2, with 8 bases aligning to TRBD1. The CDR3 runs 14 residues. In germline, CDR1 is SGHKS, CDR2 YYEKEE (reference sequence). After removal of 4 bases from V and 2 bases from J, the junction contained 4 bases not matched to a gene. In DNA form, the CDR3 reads TGTGCCAGCAGCGACAGGACAGGGAACTATGGCTACACCTTC. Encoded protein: CASSDRTGNYGYTF.

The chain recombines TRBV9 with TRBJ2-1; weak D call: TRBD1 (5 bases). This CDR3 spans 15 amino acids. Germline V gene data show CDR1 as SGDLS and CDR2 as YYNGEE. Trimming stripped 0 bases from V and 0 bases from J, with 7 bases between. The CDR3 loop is CASSVGQTSYNEQFF. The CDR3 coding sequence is TGTGCCAGCAGCGTAGGACAGACCTCCTACAATGAGCAGTTCTTC.

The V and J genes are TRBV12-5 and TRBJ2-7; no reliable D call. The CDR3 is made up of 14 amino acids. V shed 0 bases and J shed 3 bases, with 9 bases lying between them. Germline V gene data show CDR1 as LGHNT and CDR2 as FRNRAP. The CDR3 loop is CASGLVQSGYEQYF. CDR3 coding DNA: TGTGCTAGTGGTTTGGTACAGTCGGGCTACGAGCAGTACTTC.

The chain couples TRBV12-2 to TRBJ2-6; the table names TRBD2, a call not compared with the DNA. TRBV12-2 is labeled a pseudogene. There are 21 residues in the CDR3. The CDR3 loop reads CASRPRSSGRESPSGANVLTF. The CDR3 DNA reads TGTGCAAGTCGCCCACGGTCTAGCGGGAGGGAATCTCCCTCTGGGGCCAACGTCCTGACTTTC.

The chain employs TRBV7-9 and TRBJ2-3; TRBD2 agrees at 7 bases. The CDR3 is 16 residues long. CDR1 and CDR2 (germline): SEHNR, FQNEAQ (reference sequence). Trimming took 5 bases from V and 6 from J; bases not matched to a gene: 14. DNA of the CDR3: TGTGCCAGCAGCCCCCTGATGGTCGGAGCGGGGGATACGCAGTATTTT. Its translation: CASSPLMVGAGDTQYF.